The 21 T cell receptor beta chains below all came from one sample that was sequenced in a study of T cell responses to AZD1222 COVID-19 vaccine. The method was immunoSEQ multiplex PCR; TCRdb's version includes in-frame clones alone and lacks a portion of them. Of 250,000 to 300,000 clones in the sample, around 92% were seen once. The sample was peripheral blood, taken 28 days after the second AZD1222 dose. All receptors derive from an adult who received the AZD1222 COVID-19 vaccine.

V and J are TRBV5-4 and TRBJ2-7, with TRBD1 identical over 9 bases. CDR3 size: 15 residues. The germline V gene has CDR1 SGHNT and CDR2 YYREEE (reference sequence). Trimming removed 6 bases from V and 5 bases from J; junction bases left unmatched: 12. CDR3 sequence reads: CASTRSPDRGHEQYF. DNA for the CDR3: TGTGCCAGCACGAGATCCCCGGACAGGGGACACGAGCAGTACTTC.

This clone was found once. The CDR3 DNA is TGTGCCAGCAGCCAAGGGAGCGGGTTCAGCACCGGGGAGCTGTTTTTT. Amino acids: CASSQGSGFSTGELFF. V usage is TRBV3-1 (or the pseudogene TRBV3-2) and J usage is TRBJ2-2, with D perhaps TRBD2 (6 bases). In germline, CDR1 is LGHDT, CDR2 YNNKEL (reference sequence). The CDR3 consists of 16 residues. V was cut by 1 base and J by 4 bases, with 13 bases left in between.

The genes are TRBV5-1 and TRBJ2-7, with 8 bases that match TRBD2. From germline, CDR1 is SGHRS and CDR2 YFSETQ. The CDR3 runs to 18 residues. V shed 3 bases and J 2 bases; nucleotides not matched to a gene: 16. The CDR3 is CASSYLAGPSYSTYEQYF. The CDR3 DNA follows: TGCGCCAGCAGCTACCTAGCGGGCCCCTCTTATTCCACCTACGAGCAGTACTTC.

The gene calls are TRBV10-3 and TRBJ1-4; D remains ambiguous. This CDR3 contains 16 residues. CDR1 is ENHRY, CDR2 SYGVKD, per germline. Trimming left V 7 bases short and J 5 bases short, with 20 bases between. The DNA of the CDR3 is TGTGCCATCACCAGAGACCCACCGGGTTCCAATGAAAAACTGTTTTTT. Its protein product is CAITRDPPGSNEKLFF.

This clone occurred a few times. The same CDR3 can be traced to other DNA sequences in this sample. The gene calls are TRBV7-9 and TRBJ2-7; no clear D gene. CDR1 is SEHNR, CDR2 FQNEAQ, per germline (reference sequence). The CDR3 length is 12 residues. V was trimmed by 1 base and J by 1 base, leaving 2 bases between them. This chain's CDR3 is CASSLGSYEQYF. The DNA for the CDR3 is TGTGCCAGCAGCTTAGGGTCCTACGAGCAGTACTTC.

The chain couples TRBV15 to TRBJ2-2; D not resolved. Germline CDR1 and CDR2: LNHNV and YYDKDF (reference sequence). This CDR3 spans 12 amino acids. Trimming cost V 9 bases and J 4 bases, with 9 bases left between them. The CDR3 region has the DNA TGTGCCACGGGCCTTTTCACCGGGGAGCTGTTTTTT. Translating it yields CATGLFTGELFF.

The V call is TRBV28, the J call TRBJ2-1; TRBD2 might be the D (6 bases). The CDR3 runs to 13 residues. From germline, CDR1 is MDHEN and CDR2 SYDVKM. V was pared by 1 base and J by 6 bases, with 7 bases between. In nucleotides, the CDR3 is TGTGCCAGCAGTTTATACGGGGGCAATGAGCAGTTCTTC. Its translation: CASSLYGGNEQFF.

V is TRBV19 and J is TRBJ2-7; D gene unclear. CDR1 LNHDA and CDR2 SQIVND come from the germline V gene (reference sequence). CDR3 length equals 15 residues. V lost 3 bases to trimming and J lost 0 bases, with 12 bases between them. For the CDR3, the DNA is TGTGCCAGTAGTATCAATTGGCGGAGCTCCTACGAGCAGTACTTC. Translation: CASSINWRSSYEQYF.

The CDR3 reads CASSLDRSYTGELFF. DNA for the CDR3: TGTGCCAGCAGCTTGGATCGGTCTTACACCGGGGAGCTGTTTTTT. V and J are TRBV5-4 and TRBJ2-2, with D uncertain. The ends were cut back, 0 bases at V and 3 bases at J, with 9 bases in the middle. Germline loops: CDR1 SGHNT, CDR2 YYREEE (reference sequence). This CDR3 contains 15 residues. Full variable domain (missing parts from reference TRBV5-4 and TRBJ2-2): ETGVTQSPTHLIKTRGQQVTLRCSSQSGHNTVSWYQQALGQGPQFIFQYYREEENGRGNFPPRFSGLQFPNYSSELNVNALELDDSALYLCASSLDRSYTGELFFGEGSRLTVL.

The chain recombines TRBV2 with TRBJ2-1, with 8 bases matching TRBD1. Trimming removed 3 bases from V and 6 bases from J; junction bases left unmatched: 7. The CDR3 spans 15 residues. Looked up from germline, CDR1 is SNHLY and CDR2 is FYNNEI. The CDR3 DNA follows: TGTGCCAGCAGTGAGTCAGGGGGCATCCCCAATGAGCAGTTCTTC. Protein product: CASSESGGIPNEQFF.

This clone was observed a single time. V and J are TRBV5-4 and TRBJ2-1; 10 bases are shared with TRBD1. With 5 bases clipped from V and 2 bases from J, the junction kept 4 bases outside the gene matches. The CDR3 has 15 residues. Per germline, CDR1 SGHNT and CDR2 YYREEE (reference sequence). In DNA form, the CDR3 reads TGTGCCAGCAGGCCAGGGACAGGGGCCTACAATGAGCAGTTCTTC. It translates to CASRPGTGAYNEQFF.

This rearrangement joins TRBV10-3 to TRBJ2-7, with 14 bases lining up with TRBD2. After removal of 11 bases from V and 1 base from J, the junction contained 4 bases not matched to a gene. The germline gives CDR1 ENHRY, CDR2 SYGVKD. The CDR3 loop spans 14 amino acids. The CDR3 DNA is TGTGCCTCTGGACTAGCGGGGGGTTCCTACGAGCAGTACTTC. It encodes CASGLAGGSYEQYF.

The CDR3 DNA reads TGTGCCAGCAGCTTATCGCGGGGGTCTGGAAACACCATATATTTT. It translates to CASSLSRGSGNTIYF. The rearrangement links TRBV13 to TRBJ1-3, with a possible D match to TRBD1 (5 bases). V shed 2 bases and J shed 1 base, with 9 bases lying between them. The germline V gene has CDR1 PRHDT and CDR2 FYEKMQ (reference sequence). CDR3 length: 15 residues.

This sequence joins TRBV29-1 and TRBJ2-7, with D tentatively TRBD1 or TRBD2 (5 bases each). V dropped 4 bases and J dropped 0 bases, with 7 bases sitting between them. CDR1 and CDR2 from the germline V gene are SQVTM and ANQGSEA. The CDR3 runs to 12 residues. The CDR3 loop reads CSVGDPSYEQYF. CDR3 sequence (DNA): TGCAGCGTTGGGGACCCCTCCTACGAGCAGTACTTC.

This chain connects TRBV5-1 to TRBJ2-5; 7 bases align to TRBD2. Germline V lookup: CDR1 SGHRS, CDR2 YFSETQ. This CDR3 region has 13 residues. The V segment lost 4 bases and the J segment 5 bases; nucleotides outside the gene matches: 5. CDR3 amino acids: CASSRGGVETQYF. As DNA, the CDR3 is TGCGCCAGCAGCAGGGGAGGGGTGGAGACCCAGTACTTC.

The chain recombines TRBV11-2 with TRBJ2-3, with unresolved D. V was clipped by 5 bases and J by 5 bases, with 8 bases between them. Germline CDR1 SGHAT, CDR2 FQNNGV. This CDR3 contains 12 residues. This chain's CDR3 is CASSPYVDTQYF. The CDR3 DNA reads as TGTGCCAGCAGCCCTTACGTAGATACGCAGTATTTT.

The J gene is TRBJ1-5, the V gene TRBV21-1. TRBV21-1 represents a pseudogene. This CDR3 region has 17 residues. CDR3 loop: CASSPCGGGLKNQPQHF. The CDR3 region has the DNA TGTGCCAGCAGCCCTTGCGGGGGGGGGCTGAAGAATCAGCCCCAGCATTTT.

The V call is TRBV5-4, the J call TRBJ1-6; 11 bases match TRBD1. The CDR3 is 15 amino acids. Germline V CDR1 and CDR2: SGHNT, YYREEE (reference sequence). After removal of 4 bases from V and 6 bases from J, the junction contained 3 bases not matched to a gene. Here the CDR3 reads CASSPGTGGNSPLHF. The CDR3 DNA sequence: TGTGCCAGCAGCCCCGGGACAGGGGGTAATTCACCCCTCCACTTT.

The V call is TRBV3-1 (or the pseudogene TRBV3-2), the J call TRBJ2-6; no clear D. Per the germline V gene, CDR1 is LGHDT and CDR2 is YNNKEL (reference sequence). The ends were cut back, 4 bases at V and 0 bases at J, with 4 bases in the middle. This CDR3 spans 14 amino acids. CDR3 sequence (DNA): TGTGCCAGCAGCCCGTCCTCTGGGGCCAACGTCCTGACTTTC. The encoded protein is CASSPSSGANVLTF.

This chain connects TRBV3-1 (or the pseudogene TRBV3-2) to TRBJ1-2; no clear D gene. This CDR3 comprises 13 residues. CDR1 and CDR2 (germline): LGHDT, YNNKEL (reference sequence). V was clipped by 4 bases and J by 6 bases, with 12 bases between them. CDR3 protein: CASSPRPSNGYTF. The DNA for the CDR3 is TGTGCCAGCAGCCCCAGACCCAGCAATGGCTACACCTTC.

The CDR3 DNA sequence: TGCGCCAGCAGAGCCGACAGGGAGGATAATTCACCCCTCCACTTT. Translating it yields CASRADREDNSPLHF. This chain links TRBV5-1 with TRBJ1-6; 7 nucleotides match TRBD1. Per germline, CDR1 SGHRS and CDR2 YFSETQ. The CDR3 has 15 residues. Losses at the gene ends were 5 bases for V and 5 bases for J; bases not matched to a gene: 7.